This TCR beta chain stems from a study of blood T cell repertoires in COVID-19. Study at large: Whether acute or convalescent, the COVID-19 samples came from the United States, Italy and Spain. PBMCs, B-cell-depleted T cells, or T cells provided the cDNA or gDNA that made up the material.

Assay used: immunoSEQ multiplex PCR; TCRdb lists only in-frame clones, some missing. The sample carries tens of thousands of clones, 81% recorded once. This clone appeared once. The sequenced sample was peripheral blood. The source is a man in his 60s with COVID-19, enrolled during active disease.

The CDR3 is CACRGADFNREAFF. CDR3 nucleotide sequence: TGTGCCTGCCGGGGGGCAGACTTTAATCGGGAAGCTTTCTTT. The chain employs TRBV7-9 and TRBJ1-1, with D maybe TRBD1 (6 bases). Trimming removed 11 bases at V and 8 bases at J, with 24 bases between. Germline-derived CDR1 and CDR2 are SEHNR and FQNEAQ (reference sequence). CDR3 length: 14 amino acids.